This T cell receptor beta chain was recorded in a study of regulatory T cells in long-lasting Graves disease. Libraries of TCR beta came from iRepertoire HTBI primers plus Arm-PCR of CDR3 regions. Each CDR3 protein gets one entry after TCRdb re-called the multiplex PCR reads with MiXCR. The sample includes roughly 500,000 distinct CDR3 sequences, around a fifth seen only once; the top ten take about 7%. Broader study findings: Peripheral blood, not thyroid tissue, was the sole material studied. The study found persistent patients shared more public clonotypes (2,741) than new patients (about 890).

Indicated time point: persistent/refractory GD, antithyroid drugs over 5 years with positive TRAb. There was RNA extracted from PBMCs, and the TCR library was made from it. In the case of this clonotype: Its antigen is not identified.

The TCR was taken from a female donor with Graves disease. The sample consisted of peripheral blood mononuclear cells (PBMCs), taken when the disease was refractory, from a patient treated with antithyroid drugs.

As DNA, the CDR3 is TGTGCCAGTAGTACGGGACAGGGACCTCAAGAGACCCAGTACTTC. Translation gives CASSTGQGPQETQYF. The gene calls are TRBV19 and TRBJ2-7; 9 positions agree with TRBD1. The DNA end lines up better with TRBJ2-5; the J call may be wrong. The CDR3 spans 15 residues. Germline values: CDR1 LNHDA, CDR2 SQIVND (reference sequence).